The 5 T cell receptor beta chains below were found in one sample sequenced in a study of cytomegalovirus exposure and HLA in healthy donors. With 60 Vbeta and 13 Jbeta primers, the PCR was carried out. Using immunoSEQ multiplex PCR, the repertoire was profiled, and TCRdb retains in-frame clones only, with some absent. Of 80,000 or so clones listed, around 62% are singletons. Sample: PBMCs. The source is a male donor in good health and CMV-seropositive.

The chain employs TRBV4-3 and TRBJ2-7; 7 bases are a match to TRBD2. The CDR3 is made up of 15 amino acids. V lost 0 bases to trimming and J lost 6 bases; unmatched junction nucleotides: 8. Germline V CDR1 and CDR2: LGHNA, YSLEER. CDR3 region: CASSQEAQGGSEQYF. CDR3 sequence (DNA): TGCGCCAGCAGCCAAGAGGCGCAGGGAGGGTCCGAGCAGTACTTC.

The chain links TRBV29-1 to TRBJ1-6, with D perhaps TRBD1 (6 bases). Germline CDR1 and CDR2: SQVTM and ANQGSEA. This CDR3 region has 13 residues. Trimming removed 5 bases at V and 7 bases at J, with 12 bases between. CDR3 residues: CSVQEGGNSPLHF. For the CDR3, the DNA is TGCAGCGTTCAGGAGGGGGGGAATTCACCCCTCCACTTT.

The V gene is TRBV19, the J gene TRBJ2-3, with 14 bases aligning to TRBD2. This CDR3 is built from 16 residues. V dropped 6 bases and J dropped 6; count of bases not matched to a gene: 8. Germline V lookup: CDR1 LNHDA, CDR2 SQIVND (reference sequence). This CDR3 reads CASSPQGLAGEDTQYF. The CDR3 DNA follows: TGTGCCAGTAGCCCCCAGGGACTAGCGGGAGAGGATACGCAGTATTTT.

The genes are TRBV7-9 and TRBJ2-5; TRBD2 agrees at 12 bases. Per the germline V gene, CDR1 is SEHNR and CDR2 is FQNEAQ (reference sequence). The length of the CDR3 is 17 residues. V trimming: 1 base; J trimming: 0 bases; junction bases outside the gene matches: 3. CDR3 sequence: CASSLDPSGRDQETQYF. CDR3 bases: TGTGCCAGCAGCTTAGACCCTAGCGGGAGGGACCAAGAGACCCAGTACTTC. Combining the CDR3 with reference TRBV7-9 and TRBJ2-5 gives the whole variable domain DTGVSQNPRHKITKRGQNVTFRCDPISEHNRLYWYRQTLGQGPEFLTYFQNEAQLEKSRLLSDRFSAERPKGSFSTLEIQRTEQGDSAMYLCASSLDPSGRDQETQYFGPGTRLLVL.

This chain joins TRBV5-4 and TRBJ1-1, with no clear D. The V gene lost 0 bases and the J gene lost 0 bases, with 9 bases spanning the gap. The CDR3 is 15 residues long. CDR1 SGHNT and CDR2 YYREEE come from the germline V gene (reference sequence). The CDR3 bases are TGTGCCAGCAGCTTGGACAGTCTCATGAACACTGAAGCTTTCTTT. Encoded protein: CASSLDSLMNTEAFF. Filled out from reference TRBV5-4 and TRBJ1-1, the complete variable domain reads ETGVTQSPTHLIKTRGQQVTLRCSSQSGHNTVSWYQQALGQGPQFIFQYYREEENGRGNFPPRFSGLQFPNYSSELNVNALELDDSALYLCASSLDSLMNTEAFFGQGTRLTVV.